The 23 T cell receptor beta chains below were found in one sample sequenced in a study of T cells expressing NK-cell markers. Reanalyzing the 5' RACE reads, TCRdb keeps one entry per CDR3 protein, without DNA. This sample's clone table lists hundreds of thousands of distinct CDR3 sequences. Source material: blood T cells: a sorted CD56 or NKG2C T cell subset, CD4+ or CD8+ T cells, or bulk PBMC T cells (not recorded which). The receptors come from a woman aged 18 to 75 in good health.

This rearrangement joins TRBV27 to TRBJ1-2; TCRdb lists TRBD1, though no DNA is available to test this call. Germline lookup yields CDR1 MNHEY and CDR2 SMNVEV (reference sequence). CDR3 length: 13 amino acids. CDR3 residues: CASSRGPNYGYTF.

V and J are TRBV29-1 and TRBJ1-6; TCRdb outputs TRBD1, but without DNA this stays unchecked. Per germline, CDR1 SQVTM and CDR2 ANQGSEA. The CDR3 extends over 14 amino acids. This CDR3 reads CSVRGQGNNSPLHF.

CDR3 in amino acids: CASSVAAGGTGELFF. J is TRBJ2-2 and V is TRBV9; no DNA is available, so the TRBD2 call from TCRdb remains unchecked. This CDR3 is 15 amino acids long. CDR1 and CDR2 (germline): SGDLS, YYNGEE.

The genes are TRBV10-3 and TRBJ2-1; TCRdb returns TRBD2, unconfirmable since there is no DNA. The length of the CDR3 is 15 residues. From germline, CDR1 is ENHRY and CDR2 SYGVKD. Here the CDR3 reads CAISEASGGYNEQFF.

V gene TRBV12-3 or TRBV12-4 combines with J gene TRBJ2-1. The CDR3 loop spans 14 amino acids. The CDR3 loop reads CASSLRTSGNEQFF.

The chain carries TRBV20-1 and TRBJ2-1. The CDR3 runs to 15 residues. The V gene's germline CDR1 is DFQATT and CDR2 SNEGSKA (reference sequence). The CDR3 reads CSARDLVPETHEQFF.

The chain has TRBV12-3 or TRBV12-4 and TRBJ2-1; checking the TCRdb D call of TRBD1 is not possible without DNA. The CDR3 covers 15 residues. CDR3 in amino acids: CASSSPLGDLNEQFF.

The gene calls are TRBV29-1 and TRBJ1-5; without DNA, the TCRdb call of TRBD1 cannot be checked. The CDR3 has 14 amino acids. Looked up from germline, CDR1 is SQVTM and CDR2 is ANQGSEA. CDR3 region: CSVPGTESNQPQHF.

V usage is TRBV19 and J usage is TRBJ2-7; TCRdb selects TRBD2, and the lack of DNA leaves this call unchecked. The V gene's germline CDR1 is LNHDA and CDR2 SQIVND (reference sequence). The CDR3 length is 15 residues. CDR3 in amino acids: CASSTQREGRYEQYF. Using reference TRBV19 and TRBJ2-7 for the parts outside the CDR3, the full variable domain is DGGITQSPKYLFRKEGQNVTLSCEQNLNHDAMYWYRQDPGQGLRLIYYSQIVNDFQKGDIAEGYSVSREKKESFPLTVTSAQKNPTAFYLCASSTQREGRYEQYFGPGTRLTVT.

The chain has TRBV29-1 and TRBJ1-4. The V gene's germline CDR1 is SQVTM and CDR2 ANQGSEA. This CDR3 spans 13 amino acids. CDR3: CSVEGGANEKLFF.

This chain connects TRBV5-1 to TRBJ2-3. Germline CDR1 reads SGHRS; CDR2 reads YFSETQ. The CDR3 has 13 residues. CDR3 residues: CASSLDAQDTQYF.

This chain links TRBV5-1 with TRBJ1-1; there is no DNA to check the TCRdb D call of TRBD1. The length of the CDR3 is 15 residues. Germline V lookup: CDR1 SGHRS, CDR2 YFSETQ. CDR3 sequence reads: CASSLGVGTNTEAFF.

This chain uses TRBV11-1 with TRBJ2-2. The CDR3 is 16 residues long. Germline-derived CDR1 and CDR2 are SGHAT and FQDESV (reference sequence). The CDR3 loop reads CASSPFLGTNTGELFF.

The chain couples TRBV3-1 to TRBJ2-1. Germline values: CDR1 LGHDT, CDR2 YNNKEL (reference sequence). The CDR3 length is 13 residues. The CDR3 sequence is CASSHLSYNEQFF.

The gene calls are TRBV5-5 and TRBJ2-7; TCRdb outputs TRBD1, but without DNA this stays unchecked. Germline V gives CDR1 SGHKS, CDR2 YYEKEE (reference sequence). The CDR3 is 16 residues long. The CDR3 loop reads CASSLDLDRGIYEQYF.

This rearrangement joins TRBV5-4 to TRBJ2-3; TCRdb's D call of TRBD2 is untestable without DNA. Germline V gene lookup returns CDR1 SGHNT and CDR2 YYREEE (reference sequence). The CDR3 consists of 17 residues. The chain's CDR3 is CASSLGPTSGTGDTQYF.

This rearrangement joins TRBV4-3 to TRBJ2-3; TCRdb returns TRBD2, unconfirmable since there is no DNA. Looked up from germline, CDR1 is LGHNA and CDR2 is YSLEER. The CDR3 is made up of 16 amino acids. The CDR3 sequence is CASSLSGVAGTDTQYF.

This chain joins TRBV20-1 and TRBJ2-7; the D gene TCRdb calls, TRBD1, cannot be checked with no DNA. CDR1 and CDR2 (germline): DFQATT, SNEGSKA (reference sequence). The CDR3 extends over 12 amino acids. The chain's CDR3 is CSAPDREYEQYF.

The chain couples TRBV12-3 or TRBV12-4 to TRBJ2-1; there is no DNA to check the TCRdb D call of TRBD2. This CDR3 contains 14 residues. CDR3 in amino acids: CASRPWTSGNEQFF.

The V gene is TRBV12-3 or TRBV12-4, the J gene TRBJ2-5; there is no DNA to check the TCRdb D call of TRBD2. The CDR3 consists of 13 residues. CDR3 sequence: CASGVGEGETQYF.

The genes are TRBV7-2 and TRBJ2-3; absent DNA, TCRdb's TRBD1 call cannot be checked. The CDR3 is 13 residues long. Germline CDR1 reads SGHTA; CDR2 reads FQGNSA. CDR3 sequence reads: CASSKTRGDTQYF.

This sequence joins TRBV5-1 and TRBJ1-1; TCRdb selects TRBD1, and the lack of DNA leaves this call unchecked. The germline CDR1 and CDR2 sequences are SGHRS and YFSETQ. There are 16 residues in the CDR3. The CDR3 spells CASSYSQGRGNTEAFF.

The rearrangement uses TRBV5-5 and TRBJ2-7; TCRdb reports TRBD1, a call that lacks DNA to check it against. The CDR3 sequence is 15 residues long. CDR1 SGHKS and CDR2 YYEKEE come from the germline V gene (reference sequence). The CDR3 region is CASSLIVGEWDEQYF.